This is a list of T cell receptor beta chains from one sample in a study of response to subunit inactivated influenza vaccine. One entry per CDR3 protein results from TCRdb running MiXCR on the RT-PCR reads. The sample consists of around 850,000 distinct CDR3 sequences, approximately 18% of them appearing once. Here the sequenced sample was PBMCs from blood, taken more than 4 days after vaccination. Source of these receptors: a man between 45 and 60 years old who received an inactivated influenza vaccine. Both conserved end residues are part of each CDR3. A D gene is named only where the DNA matches it firmly. Size tells how often a clone was seen (once, few, many) or the class of an expanded clone, and some rows leave it out.

d_call: NA; v_call: TRBV12-3/TRBV12-4; j_call: TRBJ2-3; clone_size: few; cdr3_aa: CASGGGGASTDTQYF; cdr3_nt: TGTGCCAGCGGGGGAGGCGGGGCCAGCACAGATACGCAGTATTTT
d_call: TRBD1; v_call: TRBV3-1; j_call: TRBJ2-5; clone_size: NA; cdr3_aa: CASSKGRRGRNQETQYF; cdr3_nt: TGTGCCAGCAGCAAAGGCCGAAGGGGGCGGAACCAAGAGACCCAGTACTTC
d_call: NA; v_call: TRBV7-8; j_call: TRBJ1-2; clone_size: few; cdr3_aa: CASSLIQGFYGYTF; cdr3_nt: TGTGCCAGCAGCTTGATACAGGGTTTCTATGGCTACACCTTC
d_call: NA; v_call: TRBV28; j_call: TRBJ1-1; clone_size: NA; cdr3_aa: CASSLSKVNEAFF; cdr3_nt: TGTGCCAGCAGCTTATCGAAGGTAAATGAAGCTTTCTTT
d_call: NA; v_call: TRBV9; j_call: TRBJ2-7; clone_size: NA; cdr3_aa: CASSVEDDYEQYF; cdr3_nt: TGTGCCAGCAGCGTAGAGGACGACTACGAGCAGTACTTC
d_call: NA; v_call: TRBV9; j_call: TRBJ2-1; clone_size: NA; cdr3_aa: CASSVGLGATYGNEQFF; cdr3_nt: TGTGCCAGCAGCGTAGGTTTGGGGGCAACGTATGGCAATGAGCAGTTCTTC
d_call: TRBD1; v_call: TRBV5-1; j_call: TRBJ1-5; clone_size: NA; cdr3_aa: CASSTGRRGPSAQHF; cdr3_nt: TGCGCCAGCAGCACGGGTCGCAGGGGGCCTTCGGCCCAGCATTTT
d_call: NA; v_call: TRBV12-3/TRBV12-4; j_call: TRBJ2-1; clone_size: NA; cdr3_aa: CASAGLSYHEQFF; cdr3_nt: TGTGCCAGTGCGGGATTATCTTACCATGAGCAGTTCTTC
d_call: NA; v_call: TRBV15; j_call: TRBJ2-3; clone_size: few; cdr3_aa: CATSRVKTDTQYF; cdr3_nt: TGTGCCACCAGCAGAGTCAAAACGGATACGCAGTATTTT
d_call: NA; v_call: TRBV7-9; j_call: TRBJ2-1; clone_size: few; cdr3_aa: CASSPEFF; cdr3_nt: TGTGCCAGCAGCCCAGAGTTCTTC
d_call: TRBD2; v_call: TRBV28; j_call: TRBJ2-7; clone_size: many; cdr3_aa: CASLTSGTYEQYF; cdr3_nt: TGTGCCAGCCTTACTAGCGGGACATACGAGCAGTACTTC
d_call: NA; v_call: TRBV14; j_call: TRBJ2-7; clone_size: NA; cdr3_aa: CASSHGGRTEQYF; cdr3_nt: TGTGCCAGCAGCCATGGGGGGCGCACCGAGCAGTACTTC
d_call: TRBD2; v_call: TRBV20-1; j_call: TRBJ2-3; clone_size: few; cdr3_aa: CSARTKAGRPTDTQYF; cdr3_nt: TGCAGTGCTAGAACGAAAGCGGGGAGGCCCACAGATACGCAGTATTTT
d_call: NA; v_call: TRBV10-3; j_call: TRBJ2-6; clone_size: NA; cdr3_aa: CAISLDGPGSGANVLTF; cdr3_nt: TGTGCCATCAGCTTGGACGGTCCCGGCTCTGGGGCCAACGTCCTGACTTTC
d_call: TRBD2; v_call: TRBV2; j_call: TRBJ2-1; clone_size: many; cdr3_aa: CASSVPSGGAHEQFF; cdr3_nt: TGTGCCAGCAGTGTTCCTAGCGGGGGGGCCCATGAGCAGTTCTTC
d_call: TRBD2; v_call: TRBV28; j_call: TRBJ2-1; clone_size: few; cdr3_aa: CASSLTSKGLEQFF; cdr3_nt: TGTGCCAGCAGTTTGACTAGCAAGGGGCTTGAGCAGTTCTTC
d_call: NA; v_call: TRBV6-2/TRBV6-3; j_call: TRBJ1-5; clone_size: NA; cdr3_aa: CASSRGHLGGNQPQHF; cdr3_nt: TGTGCCAGCAGCCGCGGACACCTCGGAGGCAATCAGCCCCAGCATTTT
d_call: NA; v_call: TRBV10-3; j_call: TRBJ2-7; clone_size: NA; cdr3_aa: CAITAGGEQYF; cdr3_nt: TGTGCCATCACGGCCGGCGGCGAGCAGTACTTC
d_call: NA; v_call: TRBV7-9; j_call: TRBJ1-1; clone_size: NA; cdr3_aa: CASRTTNTEAFF; cdr3_nt: TGTGCCAGCAGGACAACGAACACTGAAGCTTTCTTT
d_call: TRBD1; v_call: TRBV4-1; j_call: TRBJ1-3; clone_size: few; cdr3_aa: CASSQNYRGSGNTIYF; cdr3_nt: TGCGCCAGCAGCCAGAACTACAGGGGCTCTGGAAACACCATATATTTT
d_call: TRBD1; v_call: TRBV12-3/TRBV12-4; j_call: TRBJ2-7; clone_size: NA; cdr3_aa: CASSLPGQGKKGYEQYF; cdr3_nt: TGTGCCAGCAGCCTGCCGGGACAGGGGAAGAAAGGCTACGAGCAGTACTTC
d_call: TRBD2; v_call: TRBV6-1; j_call: TRBJ2-7; clone_size: many; cdr3_aa: CASARTTSGGSYEQYF; cdr3_nt: TGTGCCAGCGCACGGACTACTAGCGGGGGTTCCTACGAGCAGTACTTC
d_call: NA; v_call: TRBV5-6; j_call: TRBJ2-1; clone_size: many; cdr3_aa: CASSVGRGVYNEQFF; cdr3_nt: TGTGCCAGCAGCGTCGGACGGGGCGTGTACAATGAGCAGTTCTTC
d_call: TRBD2; v_call: TRBV12-3/TRBV12-4; j_call: TRBJ2-7; clone_size: many; cdr3_aa: CASKLAGTYEQYF; cdr3_nt: TGTGCCAGCAAACTAGCGGGGACCTACGAGCAGTACTTC
d_call: TRBD2; v_call: TRBV15; j_call: TRBJ2-7; clone_size: NA; cdr3_aa: CATSRPTSGSPNEQYF; cdr3_nt: TGTGCCACCAGCAGACCCACTAGCGGGAGCCCCAACGAGCAGTACTTC
d_call: TRBD2; v_call: TRBV7-2; j_call: TRBJ2-4; clone_size: few; cdr3_aa: CASSLNGGTNIQYF; cdr3_nt: TGTGCCAGCAGCTTAAACGGGGGGACAAACATTCAGTACTTC
d_call: NA; v_call: TRBV12-3/TRBV12-4; j_call: TRBJ1-2; clone_size: NA; cdr3_aa: CASTPGANYGYTF; cdr3_nt: TGTGCCAGCACCCCGGGGGCTAACTATGGCTACACCTTC
d_call: NA; v_call: TRBV28; j_call: TRBJ2-1; clone_size: NA; cdr3_aa: CASSLRTEGAYNEQFF; cdr3_nt: TGTGCCAGCAGTCTTAGGACCGAAGGGGCCTACAATGAGCAGTTCTTC
d_call: TRBD1; v_call: TRBV27; j_call: TRBJ1-1; clone_size: many; cdr3_aa: CASNRQGPNTEAFF; cdr3_nt: TGTGCCAGCAATCGACAGGGACCGAACACTGAAGCTTTCTTT
d_call: TRBD1; v_call: TRBV7-6; j_call: TRBJ2-3; clone_size: NA; cdr3_aa: CASSLTGQGVPTQYF; cdr3_nt: TGTGCCAGCAGCTTGACGGGACAGGGGGTCCCTACGCAGTATTTT
d_call: NA; v_call: TRBV7-9; j_call: TRBJ1-1; clone_size: NA; cdr3_aa: CASSLKDAGTEAFF; cdr3_nt: TGTGCCAGCAGCTTAAAGGATGCGGGCACTGAAGCTTTCTTT
d_call: TRBD1; v_call: TRBV5-1; j_call: TRBJ1-6; clone_size: few; cdr3_aa: CASSLEGQLNSPLHF; cdr3_nt: TGCGCCAGCAGCTTGGAGGGACAGCTAAATTCACCCCTCCACTTT
d_call: TRBD2; v_call: TRBV5-1; j_call: TRBJ2-1; clone_size: NA; cdr3_aa: CASSFSSGGSSYNEQFF; cdr3_nt: TGCGCCAGCAGCTTCTCCAGCGGGGGCAGCTCCTACAATGAGCAGTTCTTC
d_call: TRBD2; v_call: TRBV29-1; j_call: TRBJ2-7; clone_size: few; cdr3_aa: CSVEDHQTSGSSYEQYF; cdr3_nt: TGCAGCGTTGAAGATCACCAGACTAGCGGGAGCTCCTACGAGCAGTACTTC
d_call: NA; v_call: TRBV25-1; j_call: TRBJ2-4; clone_size: NA; cdr3_aa: CASSLSSGGPKNIQYF; cdr3_nt: TGTGCCAGCAGTCTCTCGAGTGGGGGCCCGAAAAACATTCAGTACTTC
d_call: TRBD1; v_call: TRBV12-3/TRBV12-4; j_call: TRBJ1-2; clone_size: many; cdr3_aa: CASSSQPGQGTYGYTF; cdr3_nt: TGTGCCAGCAGTTCACAACCGGGACAGGGGACCTATGGCTACACCTTC
d_call: TRBD1; v_call: TRBV7-2; j_call: TRBJ2-7; clone_size: NA; cdr3_aa: CASSLSLGQGYEQYF; cdr3_nt: TGTGCCAGCAGCTTAAGCTTGGGACAGGGCTACGAGCAGTACTTC
d_call: TRBD2; v_call: TRBV7-8; j_call: TRBJ2-1; clone_size: few; cdr3_aa: CASSQPRAGARNEQFF; cdr3_nt: TGTGCCAGCAGCCAACCTCGAGCGGGAGCTCGTAATGAGCAGTTCTTC
d_call: NA; v_call: TRBV28; j_call: TRBJ1-1; clone_size: NA; cdr3_aa: CASSSGVYNTEAFF; cdr3_nt: TGTGCCAGCAGTTCGGGTGTCTATAACACTGAAGCTTTCTTT
d_call: NA; v_call: TRBV24-1; j_call: TRBJ2-7; clone_size: few; cdr3_aa: CATSDFHSYEQYF; cdr3_nt: TGTGCCACCAGTGATTTTCACAGCTACGAGCAGTACTTC
d_call: TRBD2; v_call: TRBV9; j_call: TRBJ2-2; clone_size: NA; cdr3_aa: CASSVAGGPLYGELFF; cdr3_nt: TGTGCCAGCAGCGTAGCGGGAGGGCCCTTGTACGGGGAGCTGTTTTTT
d_call: TRBD1; v_call: TRBV29-1; j_call: TRBJ2-1; clone_size: many; cdr3_aa: CSVHPGTGFYNEQFF; cdr3_nt: TGCAGCGTGCACCCCGGGACAGGCTTTTACAATGAGCAGTTCTTC
d_call: TRBD1; v_call: TRBV6-2/TRBV6-3; j_call: TRBJ2-5; clone_size: many; cdr3_aa: CASNNSRVRDRAQETQYF; cdr3_nt: TGTGCCAGCAATAATTCGAGAGTCCGGGACAGGGCTCAAGAGACCCAGTACTTC
d_call: TRBD1; v_call: TRBV28; j_call: TRBJ1-1; clone_size: NA; cdr3_aa: CASSAIDRATEAFF; cdr3_nt: TGTGCCAGCAGTGCGATAGACAGGGCCACTGAAGCTTTCTTT
d_call: TRBD2; v_call: TRBV4-2; j_call: TRBJ2-7; clone_size: NA; cdr3_aa: CASSQDWPSGRSYEQYF; cdr3_nt: TGTGCCAGCAGCCAAGATTGGCCTAGCGGGAGGAGCTACGAGCAGTACTTC
d_call: TRBD2; v_call: TRBV7-6; j_call: TRBJ2-1; clone_size: few; cdr3_aa: CASSLIGTSGTNEQFF; cdr3_nt: TGTGCCAGCAGCTTAATTGGGACTAGCGGGACAAATGAGCAGTTCTTC
d_call: NA; v_call: TRBV5-1; j_call: TRBJ1-1; clone_size: NA; cdr3_aa: CASSLVVRAEAFF; cdr3_nt: TGCGCCAGCAGCTTGGTGGTCAGGGCTGAAGCTTTCTTT
d_call: TRBD2; v_call: TRBV5-1; j_call: TRBJ2-1; clone_size: NA; cdr3_aa: CASSLDSGRRNEQFF; cdr3_nt: TGCGCCAGCAGCCTGGATAGCGGGAGGCGCAATGAGCAGTTCTTC
d_call: NA; v_call: TRBV12-3/TRBV12-4; j_call: TRBJ2-7; clone_size: few; cdr3_aa: CASSLSAGTTYEQYF; cdr3_nt: TGTGCCAGCAGTTTATCAGCGGGTACTACCTACGAGCAGTACTTC
d_call: NA; v_call: TRBV12-3/TRBV12-4; j_call: TRBJ2-1; clone_size: few; cdr3_aa: CASSHRGAPLYNEQFF; cdr3_nt: TGTGCCAGCAGCCATCGGGGGGCCCCCCTCTACAATGAGCAGTTCTTC
d_call: TRBD2; v_call: TRBV11-2; j_call: TRBJ2-1; clone_size: few; cdr3_aa: CASSSTSGGKHNEQFF; cdr3_nt: TGTGCCAGCAGCTCGACTAGCGGGGGAAAACACAATGAGCAGTTCTTC
d_call: TRBD2; v_call: TRBV5-6; j_call: TRBJ2-7; clone_size: NA; cdr3_aa: CASSPSGGTYEQYF; cdr3_nt: TGTGCCAGCAGCCCAAGCGGGGGAACCTACGAGCAGTACTTC
d_call: NA; v_call: TRBV20-1; j_call: TRBJ1-2; clone_size: NA; cdr3_aa: CSHKSYRDGYTF; cdr3_nt: TGCAGCCACAAAAGCTATAGGGATGGCTACACCTTC